This T cell receptor (beta chain) was recovered during a study of blood T cell repertoires in COVID-19. The germline V and J ends were trimmed by 0 bases and 2 bases, with 11 bases remaining between them. Germline V gives CDR1 GTSNPN, CDR2 SVGIG (reference sequence). The CDR3 totals 15 residues. The authors' processing: The authors estimated nucleated cell counts from reference gene primer amplification. Libraries were prepared by immunoSEQ multiplex PCR; TCRdb keeps only in-frame clonotypes and omits some of them. The V and J calls and clone size come from that table; D and trimming were worked out from the DNA. The repertoire holds 130,000 or so clones, 75% to 85% seen once, with approximately 5.2% in the top ten.

V usage is TRBV30 and J usage is TRBJ1-3; possibly TRBD1 for D (5 bases). The clonotype was recovered from a woman in her 70s with COVID-19, enrolled during active disease. The sequenced material came from peripheral blood. The CDR3 sequence: CAWSVWGVAGNTIYF. CDR3 DNA sequence: TGTGCCTGGAGTGTGTGGGGGGTTGCTGGAAACACCATATATTTT.